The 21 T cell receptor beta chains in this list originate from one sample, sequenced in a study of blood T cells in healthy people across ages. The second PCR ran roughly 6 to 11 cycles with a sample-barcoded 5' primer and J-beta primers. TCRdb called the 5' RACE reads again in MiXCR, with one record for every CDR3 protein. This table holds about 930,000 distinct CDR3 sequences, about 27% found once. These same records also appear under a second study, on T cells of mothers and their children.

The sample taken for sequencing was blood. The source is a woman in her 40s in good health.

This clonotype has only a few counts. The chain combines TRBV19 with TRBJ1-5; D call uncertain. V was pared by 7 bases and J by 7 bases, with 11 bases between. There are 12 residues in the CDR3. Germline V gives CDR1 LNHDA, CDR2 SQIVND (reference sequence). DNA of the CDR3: TGTGCCAGTATGGATGGCGACCAGCCCCAGCATTTT. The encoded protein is CASMDGDQPQHF. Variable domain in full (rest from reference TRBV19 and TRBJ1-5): DGGITQSPKYLFRKEGQNVTLSCEQNLNHDAMYWYRQDPGQGLRLIYYSQIVNDFQKGDIAEGYSVSREKKESFPLTVTSAQKNPTAFYLCASMDGDQPQHFGDGTRLSIL.

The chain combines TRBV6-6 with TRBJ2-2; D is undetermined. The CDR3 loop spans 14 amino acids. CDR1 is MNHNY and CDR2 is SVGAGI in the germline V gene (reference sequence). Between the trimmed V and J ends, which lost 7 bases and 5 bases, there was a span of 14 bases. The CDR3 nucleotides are TGTGCCAGCATCTGGACGGATACTACCGGGGAGCTGTTTTTT. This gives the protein CASIWTDTTGELFF.

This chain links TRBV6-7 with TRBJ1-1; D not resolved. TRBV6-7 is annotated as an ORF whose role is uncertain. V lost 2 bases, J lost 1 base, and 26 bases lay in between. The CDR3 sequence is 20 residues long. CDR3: CASSYPRAWGDNMWNTEAFF. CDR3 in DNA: TGTGCCAGCAGTTACCCTCGGGCGTGGGGTGATAATATGTGGAACACTGAAGCTTTCTTT.

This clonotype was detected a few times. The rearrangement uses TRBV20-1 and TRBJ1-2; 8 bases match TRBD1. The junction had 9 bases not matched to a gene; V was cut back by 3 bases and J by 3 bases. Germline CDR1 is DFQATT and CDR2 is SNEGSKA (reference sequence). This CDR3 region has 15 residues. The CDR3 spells CSARGQGAFYYGYTF. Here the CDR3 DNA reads TGCAGTGCTAGGGGGCAGGGGGCATTTTACTATGGCTACACCTTC.

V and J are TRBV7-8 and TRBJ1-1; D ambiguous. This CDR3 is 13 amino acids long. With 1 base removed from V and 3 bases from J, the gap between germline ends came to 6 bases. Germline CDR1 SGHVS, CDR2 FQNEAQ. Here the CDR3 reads CASSLGHYTEAFF. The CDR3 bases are TGTGCCAGCAGCTTAGGACATTACACTGAAGCTTTCTTT. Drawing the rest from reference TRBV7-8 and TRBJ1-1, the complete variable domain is GAGVSQSPRYKVAKRGQDVALRCDPISGHVSLFWYQQALGQGPEFLTYFQNEAQLDKSGLPSDRFFAERPEGSVSTLKIQRTQQEDSAVYLCASSLGHYTEAFFGQGTRLTVV.

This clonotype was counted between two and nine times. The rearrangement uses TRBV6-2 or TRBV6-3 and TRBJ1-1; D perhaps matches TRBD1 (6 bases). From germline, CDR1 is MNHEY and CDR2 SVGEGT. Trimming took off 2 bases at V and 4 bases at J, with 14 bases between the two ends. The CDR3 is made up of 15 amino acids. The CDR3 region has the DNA TGTGCCAGCAGTTACCCCCTAACAGGGATCACTGAAGCTTTCTTT. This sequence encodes CASSYPLTGITEAFF.

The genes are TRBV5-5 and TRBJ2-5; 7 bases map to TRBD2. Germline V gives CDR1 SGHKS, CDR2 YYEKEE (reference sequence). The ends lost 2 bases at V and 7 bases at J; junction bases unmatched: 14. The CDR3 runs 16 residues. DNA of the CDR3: TGTGCCAGCAGCTTTGGCCTCGGGACTATGGCTAGGACCCAGTACTTC. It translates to CASSFGLGTMARTQYF. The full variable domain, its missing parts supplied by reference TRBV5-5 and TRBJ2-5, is DAGVTQSPTHLIKTRGQQVTLRCSPISGHKSVSWYQQVLGQGPQFIFQYYEKEERGRGNFPDRFSARQFPNYSSELNVNALLLGDSALYLCASSFGLGTMARTQYFGPGTRLLVL.

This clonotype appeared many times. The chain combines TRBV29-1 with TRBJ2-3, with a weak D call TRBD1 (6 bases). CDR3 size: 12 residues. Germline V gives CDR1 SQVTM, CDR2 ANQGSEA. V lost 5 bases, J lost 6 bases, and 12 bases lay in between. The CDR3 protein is CSVQGQTDTQYF. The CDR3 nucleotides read TGCAGCGTTCAAGGACAGACGGATACGCAGTATTTT.

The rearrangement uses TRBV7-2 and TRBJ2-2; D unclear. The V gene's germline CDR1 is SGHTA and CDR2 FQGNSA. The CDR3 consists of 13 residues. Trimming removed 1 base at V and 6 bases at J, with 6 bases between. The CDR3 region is CASSLGVPGELFF. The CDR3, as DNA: TGTGCCAGCAGCTTAGGGGTCCCCGGGGAGCTGTTTTTT.

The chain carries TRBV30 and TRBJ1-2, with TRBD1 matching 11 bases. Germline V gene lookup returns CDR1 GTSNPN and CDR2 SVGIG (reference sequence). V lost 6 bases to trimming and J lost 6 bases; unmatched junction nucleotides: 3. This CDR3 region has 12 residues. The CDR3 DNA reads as TGTGCCTGCTGGACAGGGGGCGATGGCTACACCTTC. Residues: CACWTGGDGYTF.

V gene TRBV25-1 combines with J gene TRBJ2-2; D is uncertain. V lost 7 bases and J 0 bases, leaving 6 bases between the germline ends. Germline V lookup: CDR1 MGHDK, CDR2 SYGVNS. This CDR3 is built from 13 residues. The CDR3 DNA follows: TGTGCCAGCAAGTCCGCGAACACCGGGGAGCTGTTTTTT. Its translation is CASKSANTGELFF.

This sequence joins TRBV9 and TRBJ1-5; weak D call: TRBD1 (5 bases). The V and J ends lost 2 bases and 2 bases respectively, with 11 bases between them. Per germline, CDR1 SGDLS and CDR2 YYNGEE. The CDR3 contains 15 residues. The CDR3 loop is CASSVGVAGNQPQHF. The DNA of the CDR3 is TGTGCCAGCAGCGTGGGGGTCGCGGGCAATCAGCCCCAGCATTTT.

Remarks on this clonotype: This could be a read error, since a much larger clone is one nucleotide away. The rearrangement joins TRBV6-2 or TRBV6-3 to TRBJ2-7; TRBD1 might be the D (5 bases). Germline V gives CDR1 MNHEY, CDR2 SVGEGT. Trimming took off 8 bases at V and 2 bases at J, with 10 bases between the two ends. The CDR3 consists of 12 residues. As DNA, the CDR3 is TGTGCCAGCGGGGCCGATCCCTACGAGCAGTACTTC. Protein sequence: CASGADPYEQYF.

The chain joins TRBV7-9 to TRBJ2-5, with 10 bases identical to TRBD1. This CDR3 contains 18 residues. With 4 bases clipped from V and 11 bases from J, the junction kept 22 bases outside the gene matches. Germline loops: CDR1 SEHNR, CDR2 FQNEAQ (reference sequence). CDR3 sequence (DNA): TGTGCCAGCAGCTCCGGACAGGGGGTAGACATCTCCTACAATGAGCAGTACTTC. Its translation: CASSSGQGVDISYNEQYF.

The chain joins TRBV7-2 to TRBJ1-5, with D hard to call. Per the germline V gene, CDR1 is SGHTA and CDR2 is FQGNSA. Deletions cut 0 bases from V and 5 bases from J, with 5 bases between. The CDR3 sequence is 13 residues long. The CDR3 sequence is CASSLAAHQPQHF. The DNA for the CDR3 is TGTGCCAGCAGCTTAGCGGCCCATCAGCCCCAGCATTTT.

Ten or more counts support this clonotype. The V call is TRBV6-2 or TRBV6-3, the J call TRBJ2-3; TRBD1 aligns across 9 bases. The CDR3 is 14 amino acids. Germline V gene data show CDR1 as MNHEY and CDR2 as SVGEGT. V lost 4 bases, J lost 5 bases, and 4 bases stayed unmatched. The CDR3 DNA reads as TGTGCCAGCAGTTTTACGACAGGGGGAGATACGCAGTATTTT. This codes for CASSFTTGGDTQYF.

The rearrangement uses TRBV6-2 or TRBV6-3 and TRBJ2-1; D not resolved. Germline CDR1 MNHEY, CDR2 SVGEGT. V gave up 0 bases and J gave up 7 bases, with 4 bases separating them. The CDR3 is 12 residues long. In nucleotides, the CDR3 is TGTGCCAGCAGTTACTCTCTTAATGAGCAGTTCTTC. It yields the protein CASSYSLNEQFF.

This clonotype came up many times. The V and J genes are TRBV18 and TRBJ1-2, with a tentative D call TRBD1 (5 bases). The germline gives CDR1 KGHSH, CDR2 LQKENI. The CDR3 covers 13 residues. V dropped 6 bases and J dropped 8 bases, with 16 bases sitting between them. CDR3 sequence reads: CASSPMGDGGYTF. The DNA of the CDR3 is TGTGCCAGCTCCCCGATGGGGGATGGCGGCTACACCTTC.

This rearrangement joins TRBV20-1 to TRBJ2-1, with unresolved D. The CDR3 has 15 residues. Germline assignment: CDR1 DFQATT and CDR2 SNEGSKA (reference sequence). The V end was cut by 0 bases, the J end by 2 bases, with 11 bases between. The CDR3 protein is CSARDQYPAYNEQFF. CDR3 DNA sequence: TGCAGTGCTAGAGATCAATACCCGGCCTACAATGAGCAGTTCTTC.

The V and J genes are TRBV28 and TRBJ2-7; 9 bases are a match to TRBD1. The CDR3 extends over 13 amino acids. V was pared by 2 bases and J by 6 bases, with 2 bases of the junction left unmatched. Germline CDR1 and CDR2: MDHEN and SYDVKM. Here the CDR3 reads CASSLDRGSEQYF. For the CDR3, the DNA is TGTGCCAGCAGTTTAGACAGGGGGTCCGAGCAGTACTTC.

The CDR3 loop reads CASSQDGRDTIYF. The CDR3 DNA follows: TGCGCCAGCAGCCAAGATGGGAGGGACACCATATATTTT. The chain joins TRBV4-3 to TRBJ1-3, with D hard to call. Trimming took 0 bases from V and 8 from J, leaving 8 bases between them. This CDR3 has 13 residues. CDR1 is LGHNA, CDR2 YSLEER, per germline.